This T cell receptor (beta chain) emerged from a study of early T cells in non-severe SARS-CoV-2 infection. Study details: Unpaired chains resulted from sequencing bulk RNA of unsorted whole blood. Study results and limitations: VDJdb-based annotation leaned toward anti-spike CD8 responses and missed private and CD4 specificities.

Attachment of unique molecular identifiers was made to individual cDNA molecules. TCRdb recomputed calls from the 5' RACE reads with MiXCR, one row per CDR3 protein. Here the sample spans about 81,000 distinct CDR3 sequences, more than 13% being singletons. The CDR3 runs to 14 residues. V gave up 1 base and J gave up 5 bases, with 14 bases separating them. CDR1 and CDR2 (germline): SQVTM, ANQGSEA. Only a few counts were recorded for this clonotype. Its specificity is not known. Specimen: whole blood. The sequence came from an adult who was a healthcare worker with PCR-confirmed SARS-CoV-2 infection or an uninfected control (not recorded which). The chain has TRBV29-1 and TRBJ2-5; D might be TRBD2 (5 bases). The CDR3 here is CSVEGSPSGETQYF. The CDR3 DNA is TGCAGCGTTGAAGGGTCCCCCTCGGGGGAGACCCAGTACTTC. Based on the CDR3 plus reference TRBV29-1 and TRBJ2-5, the full variable domain is SAVISQKPSRDICQRGTSLTIQCQVDSQVTMMFWYRQQPGQSLTLIATANQGSEATYESGFVIDKFPISRPNLTFSTLTVSNMSPEDSSIYLCSVEGSPSGETQYFGPGTRLLVL.